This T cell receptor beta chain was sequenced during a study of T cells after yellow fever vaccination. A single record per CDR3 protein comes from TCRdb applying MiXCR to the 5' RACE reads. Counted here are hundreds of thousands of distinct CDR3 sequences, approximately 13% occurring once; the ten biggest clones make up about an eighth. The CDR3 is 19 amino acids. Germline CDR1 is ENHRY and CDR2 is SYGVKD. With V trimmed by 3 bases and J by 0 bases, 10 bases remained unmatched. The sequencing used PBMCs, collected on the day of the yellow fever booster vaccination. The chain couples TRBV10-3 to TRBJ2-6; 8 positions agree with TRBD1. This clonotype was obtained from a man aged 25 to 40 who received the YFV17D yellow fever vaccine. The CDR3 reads CAISDIGGQGHSGANVLTF. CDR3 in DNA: TGTGCCATCAGTGATATTGGTGGACAGGGACACTCTGGGGCCAACGTCCTGACTTTC.